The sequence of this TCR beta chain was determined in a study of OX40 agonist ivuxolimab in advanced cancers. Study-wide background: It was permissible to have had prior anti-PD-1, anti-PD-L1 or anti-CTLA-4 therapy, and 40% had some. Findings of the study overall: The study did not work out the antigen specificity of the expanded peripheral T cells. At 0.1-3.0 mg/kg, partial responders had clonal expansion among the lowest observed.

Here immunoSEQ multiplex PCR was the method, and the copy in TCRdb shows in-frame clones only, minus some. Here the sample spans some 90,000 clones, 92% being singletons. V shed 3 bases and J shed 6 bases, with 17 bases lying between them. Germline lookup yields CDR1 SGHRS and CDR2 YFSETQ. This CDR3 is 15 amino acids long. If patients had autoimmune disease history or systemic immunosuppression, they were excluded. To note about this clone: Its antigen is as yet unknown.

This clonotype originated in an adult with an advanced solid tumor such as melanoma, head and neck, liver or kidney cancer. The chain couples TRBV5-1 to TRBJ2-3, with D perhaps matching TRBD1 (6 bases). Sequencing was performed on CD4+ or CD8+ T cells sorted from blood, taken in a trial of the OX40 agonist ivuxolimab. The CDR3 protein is CASSSTQGTLDTQYF. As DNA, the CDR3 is TGCGCCAGCAGCTCGACACAGGGTACCCTGGATACGCAGTATTTT.